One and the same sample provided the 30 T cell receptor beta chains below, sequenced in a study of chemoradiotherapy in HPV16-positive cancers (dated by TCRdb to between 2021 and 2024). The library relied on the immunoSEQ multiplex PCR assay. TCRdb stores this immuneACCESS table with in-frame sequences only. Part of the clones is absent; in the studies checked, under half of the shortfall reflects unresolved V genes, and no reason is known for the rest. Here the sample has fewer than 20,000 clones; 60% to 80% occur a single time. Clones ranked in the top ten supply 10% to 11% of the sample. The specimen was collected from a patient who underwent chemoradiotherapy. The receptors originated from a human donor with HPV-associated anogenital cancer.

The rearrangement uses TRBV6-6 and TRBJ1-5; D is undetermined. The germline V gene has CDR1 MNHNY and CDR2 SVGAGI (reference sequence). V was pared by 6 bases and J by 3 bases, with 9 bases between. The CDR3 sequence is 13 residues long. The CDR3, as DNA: TGTGCCAGCAGCCCGACCCTCAATCAGCCCCAGCATTTT. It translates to CASSPTLNQPQHF.

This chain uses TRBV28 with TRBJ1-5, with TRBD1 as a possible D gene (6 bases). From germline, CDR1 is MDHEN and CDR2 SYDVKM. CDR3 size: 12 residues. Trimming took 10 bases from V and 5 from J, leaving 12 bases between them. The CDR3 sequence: CATTGSYQPQHF. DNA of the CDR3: TGTGCCACCACAGGGAGTTATCAGCCCCAGCATTTT.

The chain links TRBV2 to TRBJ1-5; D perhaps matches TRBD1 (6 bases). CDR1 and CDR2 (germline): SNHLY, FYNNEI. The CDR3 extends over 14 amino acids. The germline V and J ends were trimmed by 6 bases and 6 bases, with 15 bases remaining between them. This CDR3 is CASRGARGGQPQHF. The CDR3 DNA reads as TGTGCCAGCAGGGGCGCCAGGGGAGGTCAGCCCCAGCATTTT.

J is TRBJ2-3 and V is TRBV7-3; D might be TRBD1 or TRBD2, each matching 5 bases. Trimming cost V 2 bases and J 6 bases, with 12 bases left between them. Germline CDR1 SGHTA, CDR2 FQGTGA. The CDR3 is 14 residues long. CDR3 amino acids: CASSLVGWGDTQYF. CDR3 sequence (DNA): TGTGCCAGCAGCTTAGTAGGGTGGGGGGATACGCAGTATTTT.

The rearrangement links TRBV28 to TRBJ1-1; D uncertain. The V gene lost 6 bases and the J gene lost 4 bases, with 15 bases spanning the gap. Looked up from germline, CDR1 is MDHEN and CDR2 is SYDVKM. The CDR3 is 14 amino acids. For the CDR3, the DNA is TGTGCCAGCAGCCTAGGACTGTCGTCCACTGAAGCTTTCTTT. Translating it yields CASSLGLSSTEAFF. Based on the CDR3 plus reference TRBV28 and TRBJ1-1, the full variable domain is DVKVTQSSRYLVKRTGEKVFLECVQDMDHENMFWYRQDPGLGLRLIYFSYDVKMKEKGDIPEGYSVSREKKERFSLILESASTNQTSMYLCASSLGLSSTEAFFGQGTRLTVV.

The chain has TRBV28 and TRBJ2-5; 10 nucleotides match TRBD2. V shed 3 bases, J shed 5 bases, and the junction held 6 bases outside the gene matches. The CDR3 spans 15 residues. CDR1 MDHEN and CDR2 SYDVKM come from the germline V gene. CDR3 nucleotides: TGTGCCAGCAGTTTCAGCGGGGGGGCCGTGGAGACCCAGTACTTC. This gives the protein CASSFSGGAVETQYF.

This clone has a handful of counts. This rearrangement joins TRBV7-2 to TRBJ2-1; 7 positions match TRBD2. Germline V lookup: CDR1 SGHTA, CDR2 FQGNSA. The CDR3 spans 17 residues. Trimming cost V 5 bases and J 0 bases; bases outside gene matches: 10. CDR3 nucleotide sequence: TGTGCCAGCAGCCCGCCAGAAGCGGGGAGCTCCTACAATGAGCAGTTCTTC. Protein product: CASSPPEAGSSYNEQFF.

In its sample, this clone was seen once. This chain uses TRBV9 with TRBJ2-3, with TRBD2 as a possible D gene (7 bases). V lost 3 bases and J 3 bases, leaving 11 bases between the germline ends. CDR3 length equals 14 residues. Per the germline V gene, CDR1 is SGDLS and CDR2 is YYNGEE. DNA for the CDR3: TGTGCCAGCAGCGGAGGGGGGGAAACAGATACGCAGTATTTT. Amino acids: CASSGGGETDTQYF.

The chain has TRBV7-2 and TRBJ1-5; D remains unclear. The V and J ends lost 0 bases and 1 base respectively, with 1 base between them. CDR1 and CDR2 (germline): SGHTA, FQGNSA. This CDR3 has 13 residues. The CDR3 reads CASSLASNQPQHF. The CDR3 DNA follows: TGTGCCAGCAGCTTAGCAAGCAATCAGCCCCAGCATTTT.

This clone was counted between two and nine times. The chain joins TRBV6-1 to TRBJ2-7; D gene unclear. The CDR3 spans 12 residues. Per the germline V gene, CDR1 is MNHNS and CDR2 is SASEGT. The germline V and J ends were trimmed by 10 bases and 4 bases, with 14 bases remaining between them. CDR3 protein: CATTVPRYEQYF. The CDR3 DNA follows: TGTGCCACCACCGTCCCTCGATACGAGCAGTACTTC.

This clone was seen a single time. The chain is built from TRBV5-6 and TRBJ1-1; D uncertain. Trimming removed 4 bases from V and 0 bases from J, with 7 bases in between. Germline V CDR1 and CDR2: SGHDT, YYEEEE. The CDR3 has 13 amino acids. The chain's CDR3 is CASSLRLNTEAFF. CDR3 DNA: TGTGCCAGCAGCCTAAGACTGAACACTGAAGCTTTCTTT.

The CDR3 sequence is CASSLGPTDTQYF. The CDR3 DNA is TGTGCCAGCAGCTTGGGCCCCACAGATACGCAGTATTTT. The chain employs TRBV11-3 and TRBJ2-3; D uncertain. Germline V gives CDR1 SGHNT, CDR2 YENEEA. The germline V and J ends were trimmed by 3 bases and 2 bases, with 6 bases remaining between them. The CDR3 spans 13 residues.

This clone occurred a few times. The CDR3 region is CASSSDRRRTEAFF. The DNA for the CDR3 is TGTGCCAGCAGCTCTGACAGGAGAAGGACTGAAGCTTTCTTT. The chain employs TRBV7-8 and TRBJ1-1, with a tentative D call TRBD1 (6 bases). Germline assignment: CDR1 SGHVS and CDR2 FQNEAQ. The length of the CDR3 is 14 residues. Trimming left V 4 bases short and J 5 bases short, with 14 bases between.

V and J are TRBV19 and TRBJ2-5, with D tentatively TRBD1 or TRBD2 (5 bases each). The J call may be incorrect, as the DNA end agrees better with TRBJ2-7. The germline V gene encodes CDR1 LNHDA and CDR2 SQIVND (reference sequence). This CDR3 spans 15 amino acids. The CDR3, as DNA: TGTGCCAGTAGTCCTCGGGACCTTCGGCCCCACGAGCAGTACTTC. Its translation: CASSPRDLRPHEQYF.

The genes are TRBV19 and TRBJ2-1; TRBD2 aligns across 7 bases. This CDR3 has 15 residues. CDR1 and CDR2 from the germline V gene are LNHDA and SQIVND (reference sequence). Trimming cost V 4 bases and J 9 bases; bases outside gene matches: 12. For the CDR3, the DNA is TGTGCCAGTAGTAAGATAGAAGGGAGGGAAGGTGAGCAGTTCTTC. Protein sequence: CASSKIEGREGEQFF.

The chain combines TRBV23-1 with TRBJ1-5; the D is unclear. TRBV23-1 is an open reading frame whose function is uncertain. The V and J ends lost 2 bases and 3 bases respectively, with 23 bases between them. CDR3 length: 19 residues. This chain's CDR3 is CASSQGPSSHPLSNQPQHF. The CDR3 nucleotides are TGCGCCAGCAGTCAAGGGCCTTCTTCCCATCCTCTTTCCAATCAGCCCCAGCATTTT.

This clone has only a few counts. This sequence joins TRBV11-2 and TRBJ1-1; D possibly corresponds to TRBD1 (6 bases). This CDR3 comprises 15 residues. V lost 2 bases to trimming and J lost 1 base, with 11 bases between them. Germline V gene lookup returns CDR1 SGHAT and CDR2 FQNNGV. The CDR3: CASSLIGQKNTEAFF. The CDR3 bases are TGTGCCAGCAGCTTAATTGGACAGAAGAACACTGAAGCTTTCTTT.

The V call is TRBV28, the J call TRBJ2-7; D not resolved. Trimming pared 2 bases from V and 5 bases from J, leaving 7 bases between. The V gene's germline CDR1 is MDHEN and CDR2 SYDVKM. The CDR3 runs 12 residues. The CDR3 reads CASSLASHEQYF. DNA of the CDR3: TGTGCCAGCAGTTTAGCGAGTCACGAGCAGTACTTC.

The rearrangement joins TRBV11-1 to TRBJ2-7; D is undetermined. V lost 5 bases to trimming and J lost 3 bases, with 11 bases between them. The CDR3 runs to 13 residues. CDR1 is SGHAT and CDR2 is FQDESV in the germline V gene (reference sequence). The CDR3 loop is CASSETADYEQYF. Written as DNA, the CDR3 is TGTGCCAGCAGCGAAACGGCCGACTACGAGCAGTACTTC.

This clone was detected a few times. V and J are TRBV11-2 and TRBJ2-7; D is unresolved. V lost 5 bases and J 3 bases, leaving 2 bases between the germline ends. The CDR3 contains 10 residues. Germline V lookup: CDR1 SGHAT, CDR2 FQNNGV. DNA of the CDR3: TGTGCCAGCAGCCACTACGAGCAGTACTTC. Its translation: CASSHYEQYF.

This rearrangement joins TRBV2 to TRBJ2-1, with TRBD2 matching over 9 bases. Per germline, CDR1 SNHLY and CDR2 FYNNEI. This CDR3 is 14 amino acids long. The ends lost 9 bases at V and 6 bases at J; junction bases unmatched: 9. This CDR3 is CASQRAGGPNEQFF. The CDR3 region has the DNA TGTGCCAGTCAACGTGCGGGGGGGCCCAATGAGCAGTTCTTC.

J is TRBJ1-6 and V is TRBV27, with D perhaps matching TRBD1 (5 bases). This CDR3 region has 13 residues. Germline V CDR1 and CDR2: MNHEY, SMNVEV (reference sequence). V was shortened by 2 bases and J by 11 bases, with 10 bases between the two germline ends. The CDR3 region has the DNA TGTGCCAGCAGTTTAACCGTGGGGGCACCCCTCCACTTT. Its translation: CASSLTVGAPLHF.

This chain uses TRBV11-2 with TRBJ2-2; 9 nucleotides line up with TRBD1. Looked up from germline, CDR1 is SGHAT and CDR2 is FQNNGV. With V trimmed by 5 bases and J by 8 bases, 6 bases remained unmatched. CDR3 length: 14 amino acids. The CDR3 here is CASSQGDRAGELFF. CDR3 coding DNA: TGTGCCAGCAGCCAAGGGGACAGGGCTGGGGAGCTGTTTTTT.

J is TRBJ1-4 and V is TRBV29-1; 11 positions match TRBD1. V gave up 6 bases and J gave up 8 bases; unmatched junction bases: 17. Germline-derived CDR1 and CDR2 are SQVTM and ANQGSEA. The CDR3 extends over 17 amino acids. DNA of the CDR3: TGCAGCGTAGTCCCCCCGGACAGGGGGCAAGCCGGCGAAAAACTGTTTTTT. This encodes CSVVPPDRGQAGEKLFF.

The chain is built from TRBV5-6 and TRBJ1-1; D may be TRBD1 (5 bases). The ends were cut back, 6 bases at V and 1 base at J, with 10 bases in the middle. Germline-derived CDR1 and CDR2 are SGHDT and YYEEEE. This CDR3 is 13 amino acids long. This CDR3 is CASTAGPNTEAFF. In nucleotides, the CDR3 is TGTGCCAGCACCGCGGGACCGAACACTGAAGCTTTCTTT.

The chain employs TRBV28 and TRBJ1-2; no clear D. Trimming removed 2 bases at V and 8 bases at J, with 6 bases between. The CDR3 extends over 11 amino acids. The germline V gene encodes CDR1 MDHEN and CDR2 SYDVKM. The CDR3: CASSLGVGYTF. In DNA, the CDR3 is TGTGCCAGCAGTTTAGGCGTAGGCTACACCTTC.

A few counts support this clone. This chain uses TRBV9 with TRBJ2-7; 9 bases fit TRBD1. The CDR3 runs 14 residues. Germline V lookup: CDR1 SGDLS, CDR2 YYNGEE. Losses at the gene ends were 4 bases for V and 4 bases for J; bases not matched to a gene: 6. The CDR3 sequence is CASSLRDRAYEQYF. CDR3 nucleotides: TGTGCCAGCAGCCTGCGGGACAGGGCATACGAGCAGTACTTC.

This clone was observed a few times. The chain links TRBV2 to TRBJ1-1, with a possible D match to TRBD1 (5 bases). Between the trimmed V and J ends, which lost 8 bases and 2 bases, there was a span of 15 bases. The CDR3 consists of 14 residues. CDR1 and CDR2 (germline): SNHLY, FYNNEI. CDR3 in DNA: TGTGCCAGCGGCAGGGAAGGGGCAAACACTGAAGCTTTCTTT. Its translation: CASGREGANTEAFF. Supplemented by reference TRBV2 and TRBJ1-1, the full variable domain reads EPEVTQTPSHQVTQMGQEVILRCVPISNHLYFYWYRQILGQKVEFLVSFYNNEISEKSEIFDDQFSVERPDGSNFTLKIRSTKLEDSAMYFCASGREGANTEAFFGQGTRLTVV.

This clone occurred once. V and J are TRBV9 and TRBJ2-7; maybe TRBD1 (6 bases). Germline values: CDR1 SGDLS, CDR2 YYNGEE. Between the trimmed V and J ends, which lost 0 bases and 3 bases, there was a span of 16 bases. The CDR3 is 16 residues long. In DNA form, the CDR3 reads TGTGCCAGCAGCGTAGGGGGACAAGGACTCAACTACGAGCAGTACTTC. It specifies CASSVGGQGLNYEQYF.

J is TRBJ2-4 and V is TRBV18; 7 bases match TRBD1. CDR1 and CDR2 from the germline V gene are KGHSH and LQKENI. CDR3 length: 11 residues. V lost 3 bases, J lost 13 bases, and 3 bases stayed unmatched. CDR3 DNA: TGTGCCAGCTCACCCGGGACAGAGCAGTACTTC. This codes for CASSPGTEQYF.